The rows below give T cell receptor beta chains drawn from one sample of a study of cytomegalovirus exposure and HLA in healthy donors. The assay was immunoSEQ multiplex PCR, and TCRdb's table has in-frame clones only and misses some. This sample has about 180,000 clones, with 85% found just once. Sequences were obtained from PBMCs. The receptors stem from a man younger than 35 in good health and CMV-seropositive. CDR3s include the opening cysteine and the closing phenylalanine or tryptophan. The order of the fields is J gene, V gene, clone size, D gene, CDR3 length, CDR3 protein, CDR3 DNA. The D gene is left open where the match is weak. Not all rows give a size; the values are once, few, many and, for expanded clones, a class.

TRBJ2-7,TRBV6-1,.,.,14,CASSVEGAAYEQYF,TGTGCCAGCAGTGTGGAGGGGGCGGCCTACGAGCAGTACTTC
TRBJ1-5,TRBV7-8,once,.,15,CASSLGASSNQPQHF,TGTGCCAGCAGCTTAGGGGCGAGCAGCAATCAGCCCCAGCATTTT
TRBJ1-2,TRBV5-1,.,TRBD1,15,CASSLLGQGSDGYTF,TGCGCCAGCAGCTTGCTCGGACAGGGGTCTGATGGCTACACCTTC
TRBJ1-2,TRBV28,.,.,14,CASSLSRATLGYTF,TGTGCCAGCTCCCTGAGCAGGGCTACTTTAGGCTACACCTTC
TRBJ2-7,TRBV5-1,.,.,14,CASSPLQGPYEQYF,TGCGCCAGCAGCCCACTACAGGGCCCCTACGAGCAGTACTTC
TRBJ2-1,TRBV4-1,.,TRBD2,16,CASSTRTSGIVNEQFF,TGCGCCAGCAGCACCCGGACTAGCGGGATAGTTAATGAGCAGTTCTTC
TRBJ1-4,TRBV28,.,TRBD1,15,CASSEGDREVEKLFF,TGTGCCAGCAGTGAAGGAGACAGGGAGGTTGAAAAACTGTTTTTT
TRBJ2-5,TRBV27,.,.,11,CASSNSETQYF,TGTGCCAGCAGTAACTCAGAGACCCAGTACTTC
TRBJ1-5,TRBV19,.,TRBD1,16,CASSVRTGGNNQPQHF,TGTGCCAGTAGTGTCAGGACAGGGGGCAACAATCAGCCCCAGCATTTT
TRBJ2-7,TRBV5-4,.,TRBD2,15,CASSYRSGRRYEQYF,TGTGCCAGCAGCTATCGGAGCGGGAGGAGGTACGAGCAGTACTTC
TRBJ2-3,TRBV28,.,.,14,CASSDSGSTDTQYF,TGTGCCAGCAGTGACAGCGGGAGCACAGATACGCAGTATTTT
TRBJ2-7,TRBV30,few,TRBD2,13,CALGTSVTYEQYF,TGTGCCCTCGGGACTAGCGTTACCTACGAGCAGTACTTC
TRBJ2-5,TRBV10-2,.,TRBD2,14,CASSLAGGRETQYF,TGCGCCAGCAGTTTAGCGGGGGGGAGAGAGACCCAGTACTTC
TRBJ2-5,TRBV28,.,.,15,CASSLRGSLQETQYF,TGTGCCAGCAGTTTAAGGGGAAGCCTCCAAGAGACCCAGTACTTC
TRBJ2-3,TRBV6-5,.,TRBD1,14,CASRITGATDTQYF,TGTGCCAGCAGGATAACAGGGGCCACAGATACGCAGTATTTT
TRBJ2-3,TRBV11-2,once,.,16,CASSWGGGAVADTQYF,TGTGCCAGCAGCTGGGGGGGCGGTGCAGTCGCAGATACGCAGTATTTT
TRBJ2-1,TRBV2,.,.,13,CASSEWQGNEQFF,TGTGCCAGCAGTGAATGGCAGGGGAATGAGCAGTTCTTC
TRBJ1-1,TRBV4-1,.,.,16,CASSQDLTGGGTEAFF,TGCGCCAGCAGCCAAGATCTTACGGGGGGAGGAACTGAAGCTTTCTTT
TRBJ1-4,TRBV11-2,.,TRBD1,14,CASSSGGGIEKLFF,TGTGCCAGCAGCTCAGGGGGCGGTATAGAAAAACTGTTTTTT
TRBJ1-1,TRBV28,.,TRBD1,15,CASSLRGTGSEEAFF,TGTGCCAGCAGTTTGCGCGGGACAGGGAGTGAAGAAGCTTTCTTT
TRBJ1-6,TRBV6-5,once,TRBD1,14,CASSYGQGTSPLHF,TGTGCCAGCAGTTACGGACAGGGAACCTCACCCCTCCACTTT
TRBJ2-1,TRBV27,.,.,17,CASRPRTTRSSYNEQFF,TGTGCCAGCAGACCTCGAACTACCCGGAGCTCCTACAATGAGCAGTTCTTC
TRBJ1-2,TRBV5-6,.,.,14,CASSLAGQLYSYTF,TGTGCCAGCAGCTTGGCCGGACAGCTCTACAGCTACACCTTC
TRBJ1-2,TRBV9,.,TRBD1,14,CASSAGQGAGGYTF,TGTGCCAGCAGCGCGGGACAGGGGGCAGGTGGCTACACCTTC
TRBJ1-2,TRBV7-8,.,.,15,CASSSWGRLQYGYTF,TGTGCCAGCAGCTCCTGGGGCCGACTTCAATATGGCTACACCTTC
TRBJ2-5,TRBV5-1,.,TRBD1,14,CASSRTGFEETQYF,TGCGCCAGCAGCCGGACAGGGTTTGAAGAGACCCAGTACTTC
TRBJ2-7,TRBV27,few,TRBD1,13,CASRARDRWREYF,TGTGCCAGCAGGGCCCGGGACAGGTGGCGGGAGTACTTC
TRBJ2-1,TRBV6-5,.,.,15,CASSYFGTAGNEQFF,TGTGCCAGCAGTTATTTCGGCACGGCAGGGAATGAGCAGTTCTTC
TRBJ2-3,TRBV5-4,.,.,17,CASSPGARGSSSDTQYF,TGTGCCAGCAGCCCGGGCGCCCGGGGTTCGAGTTCAGATACGCAGTATTTT
TRBJ2-1,TRBV4-1,.,.,18,CASSRLPSDLRSYNEQFF,TGCGCCAGCAGTCGACTACCTTCTGATCTTCGCTCCTACAATGAGCAGTTCTTC
TRBJ2-1,TRBV4-1,.,TRBD2,16,CASSQEGTSGSNEQFF,TGCGCCAGCAGCCAAGAGGGAACTAGCGGGAGCAATGAGCAGTTCTTC
TRBJ2-7,TRBV28,once,TRBD2,15,CASSLTTSGAYEQYF,TGTGCCAGCAGTTTGACGACCAGCGGGGCCTACGAGCAGTACTTC
TRBJ2-2,TRBV5-1,.,.,13,CASSLIGNGELFF,TGCGCCAGCAGCTTGATCGGGAACGGGGAGCTGTTTTTT
TRBJ1-5,TRBV28,.,TRBD1,15,CASTLGQGRNQPQHF,TGTGCCAGCACCCTAGGACAGGGTAGGAATCAGCCCCAGCATTTT
TRBJ1-1,TRBV2,.,.,12,CASRLGGVRAFF,TGTGCCAGCAGGCTCGGGGGGGTGCGAGCTTTCTTT
TRBJ1-4,TRBV7-9,.,.,15,CASSGDRSGDEKLFF,TGTGCCAGCAGCGGCGACAGAAGTGGGGATGAAAAACTGTTTTTT
TRBJ2-3,TRBV30,.,.,12,CARWDFTDTQYF,TGTGCCCGGTGGGACTTCACAGATACGCAGTATTTT
TRBJ1-2,TRBV7-9,.,TRBD1,15,CASSLFTGTGDGYTF,TGTGCCAGCAGCCTCTTTACCGGGACAGGGGATGGCTACACCTTC
TRBJ2-5,TRBV11-2,once,.,15,CASSSVWGVGETQYF,TGTGCCAGCAGCTCCGTGTGGGGGGTAGGAGAGACCCAGTACTTC
TRBJ2-1,TRBV27,.,TRBD1,14,CASSYYRGLNEQFF,TGTGCCAGCAGTTATTACAGGGGGCTGAATGAGCAGTTCTTC
TRBJ2-7,TRBV9,.,TRBD2,15,CASSASSGANYEQYF,TGTGCCAGCAGCGCCTCTAGCGGGGCGAACTACGAGCAGTACTTC
TRBJ1-5,TRBV6-1,once,.,15,CASSDQGGSNQPQHF,TGTGCCAGCAGCGACCAGGGAGGGAGCAATCAGCCCCAGCATTTT
TRBJ2-3,TRBV7-3,once,TRBD2,16,CASSLNSAGGTDTQYF,TGTGCCAGCAGCTTAAATTCGGCGGGGGGGACAGATACGCAGTATTTT
TRBJ2-5,TRBV11-2,.,TRBD1,17,CASSLAGGQGAKETQYF,TGTGCCAGCAGCTTAGCTGGTGGACAGGGGGCTAAGGAGACCCAGTACTTC